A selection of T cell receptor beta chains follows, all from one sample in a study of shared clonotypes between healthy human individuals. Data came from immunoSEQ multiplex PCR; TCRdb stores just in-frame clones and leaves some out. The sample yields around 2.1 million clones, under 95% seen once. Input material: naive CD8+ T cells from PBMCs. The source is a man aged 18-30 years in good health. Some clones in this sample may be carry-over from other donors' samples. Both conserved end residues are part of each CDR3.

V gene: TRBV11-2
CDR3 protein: CASSPGSSYEQYF

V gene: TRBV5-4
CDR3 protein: CASSLAYAGSGETQYF

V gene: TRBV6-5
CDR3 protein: CASGPGGFF

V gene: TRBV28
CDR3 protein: CASSTGYGQPQHF

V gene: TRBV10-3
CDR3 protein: CAIRSQGVNTEAFF

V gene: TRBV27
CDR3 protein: CASSEWVGLARNEQFF

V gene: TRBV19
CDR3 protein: CASSMRGIYNEQFF

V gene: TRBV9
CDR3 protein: CASSVVPSGSDNEQFF

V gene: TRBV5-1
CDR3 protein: CASRRTSGQSYNEQFF

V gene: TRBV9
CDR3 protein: CASSGGKNIQYF

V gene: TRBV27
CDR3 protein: CASSFRTGVAPQHF

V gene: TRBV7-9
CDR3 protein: CASSPATSGRSYEQFF

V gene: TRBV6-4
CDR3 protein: CASSDSGGNLNEQFF

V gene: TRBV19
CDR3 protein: CASSLDRGNTGELFF

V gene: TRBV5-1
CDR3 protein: CASSLGQGSTDTQYF

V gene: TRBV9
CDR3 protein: CASSVAGSHGELFF

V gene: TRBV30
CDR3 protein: CASRQGISNTEAFF

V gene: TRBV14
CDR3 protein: CASSQVGVVSSYEQYF

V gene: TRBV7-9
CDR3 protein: CAPSPAGGDGYTF

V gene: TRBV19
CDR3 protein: CASSQDAVFYEQYF

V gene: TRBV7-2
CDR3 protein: CASSLGRLAGAGELFF

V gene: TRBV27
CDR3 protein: CASSTPGQDPYNEQFF

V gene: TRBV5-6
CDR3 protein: CASSLFTSYEQYF

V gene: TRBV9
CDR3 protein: CASSVGILGSGKLFF

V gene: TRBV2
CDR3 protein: CAHQGSYEQYF

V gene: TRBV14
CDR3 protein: CASSPRETYEQYF

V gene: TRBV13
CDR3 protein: CASSPQGSGVYEQYF

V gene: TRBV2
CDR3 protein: CASSEIGSATDTQYF

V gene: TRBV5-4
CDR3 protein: CASTSPGQETQYF

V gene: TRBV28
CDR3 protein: CASSLNAAGAGLQPQHF

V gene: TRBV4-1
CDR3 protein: CASSQELGGLLGNTIYF

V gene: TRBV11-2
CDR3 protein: CASSLVPAGVRETQYF

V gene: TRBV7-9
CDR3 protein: CASSADSNQPQHF

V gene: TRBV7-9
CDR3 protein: CASSDKTSWGRIQYF

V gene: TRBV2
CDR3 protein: CASSPRRGEVKPYEQYF

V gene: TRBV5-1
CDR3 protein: CASSLLGGHNEQFF

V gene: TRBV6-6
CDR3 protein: CASSYSDSPIEQYF

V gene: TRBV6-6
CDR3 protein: CASSPLLAGVTDTQYF

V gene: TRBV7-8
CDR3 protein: CASSPMDRDKYF

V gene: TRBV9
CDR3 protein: CASSAGPGRHSAEAFF

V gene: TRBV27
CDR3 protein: CASSPDRGRDEQYF

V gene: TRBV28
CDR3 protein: CASSLRGLVDQPQHF

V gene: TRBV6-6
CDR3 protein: CAISYGQTYPTDTQYF

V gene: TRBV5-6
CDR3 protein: CASSAPGQGTYNEQFF

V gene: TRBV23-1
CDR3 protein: CARAGVGLPTYEQYF

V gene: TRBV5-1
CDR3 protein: CASRYTSGRIMNTEAFF

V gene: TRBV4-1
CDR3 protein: CASSQAHVQGAKGYTF

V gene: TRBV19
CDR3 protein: CASGGTGAVFEQYF

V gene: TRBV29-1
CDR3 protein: CSVRTAGNTIYF

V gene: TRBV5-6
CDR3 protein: CASRQDGIYGYTF

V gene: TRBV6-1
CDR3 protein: CASSEAGLAGAHGELFF

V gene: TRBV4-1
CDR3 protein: CASSQVGTSGTGELFF

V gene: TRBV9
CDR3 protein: CASSGRQGPAVYF

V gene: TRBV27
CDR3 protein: CASSPGRSSYEQYF

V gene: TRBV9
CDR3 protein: CASSVGGSGGSGLEQYF

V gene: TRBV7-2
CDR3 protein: CASSERGPTNEQFF

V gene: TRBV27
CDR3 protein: CASSSAGASYEQYF

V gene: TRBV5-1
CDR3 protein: CASSTRQGPEEKLFF

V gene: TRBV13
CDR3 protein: CASSLGGLAGEGTDTQYF

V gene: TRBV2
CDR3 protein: CASSEGGEGLRNEQFF